This TCR beta chain stems from a study of T cell repertoires in cytomegalovirus infection. The overall study: CMV infection plus the matching HLA type was flagged by public TCR beta signatures.

Remarks on this clonotype: Antigen unknown. One end of the junction fails to match germline, which may point to a read error.

The germline V gene encodes CDR1 SGHTA and CDR2 FQGNSA. The CDR3 runs to 15 residues. TCRdb passed the reads through MiXCR, listing each CDR3 protein once. This sample yields around 450,000 distinct CDR3 sequences, of which about a third are seen a single time; approximately 14% belongs to the top ten. Whole-study results and caveats: CMV-specific TCR beta clonotypes restricted by HLA-C were the ones dominating the ex vivo response. Cumulative frequency (of public TCR beta family members) identified carriers of CMV plus the relevant HLA.

The sequencing input was PBMCs. The sequence was obtained from a human donor in good health (CMV status not recorded). Some clones in this sample may be carry-over from other donors' samples. The chain links TRBV7-2 to TRBJ1-5; D possibly corresponds to TRBD1 (5 bases). The CDR3 bases are TGTGCCAGCAGCCAGGGAAGGGGCGGAGGTCAGCCACAGAATTTT. It translates to CASSQGRGGGQPQNF.